The rows below give T cell receptor beta chains drawn from one sample of a study of cytomegalovirus exposure and HLA in healthy donors. The table came from immunoSEQ multiplex PCR; TCRdb's copy has only in-frame clones and leaves some out. The sample holds 150,000 to 200,000 clones; 65% to 85% are singletons and the top ten take about 2.4%. What was sequenced was PBMCs. Receptors were obtained from a male donor in good health and CMV-seronegative. CDR3s include the opening cysteine and the closing phenylalanine or tryptophan. Only some rows state a clone size, as once, few, many or a class for expanded clones.

>TRBJ2-1|TRBV5-3|.
CAILPPGGGYNEQFF
>TRBJ2-6|TRBV6-5|.
CASSYEGASGANVLTF
>TRBJ2-1|TRBV11-2|.
CASGLAGVSNEQFF
>.|TRBV2|.
CASSPGTGNEQYF
>TRBJ2-7|TRBV21-1|.
CASSTRGGVGYEQYF
>TRBJ2-7|TRBV28|.
CASTLLAGGLDEQYF
>TRBJ2-3|TRBV18|.
CASSPPMEGRVTQYF
>TRBJ2-7|TRBV7-9|.
CASSFDREFPYEQYF
>TRBJ2-7|TRBV19|once
CASSTAGLAGGRYEQYF
>TRBJ2-7|TRBV27|.
CASSLGGVGEQYF
>TRBJ2-7|TRBV6-4|few
CASSEIQGGEQYF
>TRBJ2-5|TRBV5-4|.
CASTGTLQETQYF
>TRBJ2-5|TRBV4-3|.
CASSQDRGRGLLGETQYF
>TRBJ2-2|TRBV29-1|.
CSVEQGANTGELFF
>TRBJ2-2|TRBV4-2|.
CASSLSGGAKDTGELFF
>TRBJ2-7|TRBV9|.
CASSPREVPHEQYF
>TRBJ2-7|TRBV10-3|once
CATLSDKPKYEQYF
>TRBJ1-1|TRBV19|.
CASSIWANTEAFF
>TRBJ1-4|TRBV5-5|.
CASSSQRGGATNEKLFF
>TRBJ1-2|TRBV5-6|.
CASSLAGGYGYPF
>TRBJ2-7|TRBV6-6|few
CASSYDRDTYEQYF
>.|TRBV6-5|.
CASSQGESYEQYF
>TRBJ2-3|TRBV13|many
CASIPRGSGGGPMNTQYF
>TRBJ2-7|TRBV27|.
CASSLGTGSYEQYF
>TRBJ2-1|TRBV28|.
CASAAGALQQFF
>TRBJ2-2|TRBV5-4|.
CASSSQIAGGVTGELFF
>TRBJ1-3|TRBV6-1|.
CASSGQGAVGNTIYF
>TRBJ2-3|TRBV7-6|.
CASSLGLYQGTDTQYF
>TRBJ2-7|TRBV16|.
CASSPDRDNYEQYF
>TRBJ2-5|TRBV6-6|once
CASSYKAGSAQETQYF
>TRBJ1-1|TRBV7-9|.
CASSGGRGEAFF
>TRBJ2-7|TRBV27|.
CASSLKDRETYEQYF
>TRBJ2-5|TRBV9|.
CASSGQGGTQYF
>TRBJ1-3|TRBV11-2|once
CASSANRGSGNTIYF
>TRBJ2-1|TRBV14|once
CASSLKQGLGYNEQFF
>TRBJ2-7|TRBV6-5|.
CASSPTAKPYEQYF
>TRBJ2-3|TRBV5-4|.
CASSESSHSTDTQYF
>TRBJ1-1|TRBV10-3|.
CAIGTGFVTTEAFF
>TRBJ1-5|TRBV6-5|.
CASRKTASNQPQHF
>TRBJ2-1|TRBV5-1|.
CASSLVAGHRGDRNEQFF
>TRBJ2-1|TRBV5-1|.
CASSLVGRGTYNEQFF
>TRBJ2-7|TRBV5-1|.
CASSLSRHREQYF
>TRBJ2-5|TRBV6-5|.
CASSYGRGETQYF
>TRBJ2-5|TRBV6-1|.
CASSELAGSQETQYF
>TRBJ2-7|TRBV13|.
CASSPGLAGVWEQYF
>TRBJ2-3|TRBV27|.
CASSLQDSGTLDTQYF
>TRBJ2-5|TRBV5-1|once
CASSLEGTSLRETQYF
>TRBJ1-1|TRBV6-6|.
CASSYREANTEAFF
>TRBJ2-5|TRBV5-1|.
CASSLQGQEAETQYF
>TRBJ1-1|TRBV9|.
CASSATGLLMNTEAFF
>TRBJ2-6|TRBV7-9|.
CASSPPGTGLSGANVLTF
>TRBJ2-1|TRBV29-1|.
CSVEPRSAYNEQFF
>TRBJ1-3|TRBV30|.
CAWSETGAGNTIYF